A single T cell receptor (beta chain) is shown here with its context. What it binds is unknown. It was with 60 Vbeta and 13 Jbeta primers that the PCR ran. Data came from immunoSEQ multiplex PCR; TCRdb stores just in-frame clones and leaves some out. This table has 100,000 to 150,000 clones, approximately 74% appearing once. The germline CDR1 and CDR2 sequences are SGHDT and YYEEEE. The CDR3 covers 14 residues. Trimming pared 3 bases from V and 3 bases from J, leaving 10 bases between. The data belong to a study of cytomegalovirus exposure and HLA in healthy donors. Study findings and constraints: In vitro testing confirmed a few CMV-associated chains as specific for CMV antigens. Cytomegalovirus status was reportedly diagnosed by the classifier with high specificity and sensitivity.

Healthy donors of bone marrow made up the group. Material for sequencing was PBMCs. The chain is built from TRBV5-6 and TRBJ2-1; D is undetermined. This receptor was identified in a male donor in good health and CMV-seronegative. The CDR3 here is CASSSNLYYNEQFF. The DNA for the CDR3 is TGTGCCAGCAGCTCCAACTTATACTACAATGAGCAGTTCTTC.